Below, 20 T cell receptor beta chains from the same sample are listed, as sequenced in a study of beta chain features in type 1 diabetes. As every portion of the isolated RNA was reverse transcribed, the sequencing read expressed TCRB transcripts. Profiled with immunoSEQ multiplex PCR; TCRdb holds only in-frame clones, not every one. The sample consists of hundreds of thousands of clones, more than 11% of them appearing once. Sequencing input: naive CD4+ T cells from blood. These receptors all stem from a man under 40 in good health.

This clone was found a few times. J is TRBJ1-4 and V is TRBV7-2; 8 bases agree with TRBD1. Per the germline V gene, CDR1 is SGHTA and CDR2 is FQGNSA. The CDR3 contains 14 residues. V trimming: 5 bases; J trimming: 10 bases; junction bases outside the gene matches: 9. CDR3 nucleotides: TGTGCCAGCAGCCCAGGACAGGGAGCCGGAAAACTGTTTTTT. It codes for CASSPGQGAGKLFF.

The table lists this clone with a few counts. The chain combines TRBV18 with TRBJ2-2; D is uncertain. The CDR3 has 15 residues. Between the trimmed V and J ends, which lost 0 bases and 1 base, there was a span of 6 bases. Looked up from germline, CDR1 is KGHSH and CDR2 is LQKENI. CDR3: CASSPPGRNTGELFF. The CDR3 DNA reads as TGTGCCAGCTCACCACCGGGCAGGAACACCGGGGAGCTGTTTTTT.

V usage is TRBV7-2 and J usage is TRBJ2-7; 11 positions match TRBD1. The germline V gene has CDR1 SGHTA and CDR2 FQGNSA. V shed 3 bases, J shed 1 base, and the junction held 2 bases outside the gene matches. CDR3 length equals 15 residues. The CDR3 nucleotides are TGTGCCAGCAGCTTGGGACAGGGGGAGTCCTACGAGCAGTACTTC. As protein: CASSLGQGESYEQYF.

CDR3 in amino acids: CAWTGQGGEPQHF. The CDR3 region has the DNA TGTGCCTGGACCGGACAGGGCGGGGAGCCCCAGCATTTT. The V call is TRBV30, the J call TRBJ1-5, with 8 bases that match TRBD1. Germline V gene sequence: CDR1 GTSNPN, CDR2 SVGIG (reference sequence). The ends lost 4 bases at V and 8 bases at J; junction bases unmatched: 7. The CDR3 is 13 amino acids.

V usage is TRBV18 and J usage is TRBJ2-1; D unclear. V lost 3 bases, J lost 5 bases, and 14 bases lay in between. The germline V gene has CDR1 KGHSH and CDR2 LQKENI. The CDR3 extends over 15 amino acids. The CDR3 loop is CASSPLAVMDNEQFF. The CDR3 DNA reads TGTGCCAGCTCACCCCTTGCGGTGATGGACAATGAGCAGTTCTTC.

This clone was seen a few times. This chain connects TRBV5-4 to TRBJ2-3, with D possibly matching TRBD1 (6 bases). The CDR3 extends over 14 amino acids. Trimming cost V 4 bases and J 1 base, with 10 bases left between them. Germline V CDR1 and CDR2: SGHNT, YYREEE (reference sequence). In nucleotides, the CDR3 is TGTGCCAGCAGCCCAAGACAGGGCACAGATACGCAGTATTTT. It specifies CASSPRQGTDTQYF.

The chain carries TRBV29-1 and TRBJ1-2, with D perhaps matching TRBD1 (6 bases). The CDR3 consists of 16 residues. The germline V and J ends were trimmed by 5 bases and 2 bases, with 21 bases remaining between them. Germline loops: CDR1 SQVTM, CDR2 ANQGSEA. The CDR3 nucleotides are TGCAGCGTTAAGGTGTCGGGGGCAGGTACCAACTATGGCTACACCTTC. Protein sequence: CSVKVSGAGTNYGYTF.

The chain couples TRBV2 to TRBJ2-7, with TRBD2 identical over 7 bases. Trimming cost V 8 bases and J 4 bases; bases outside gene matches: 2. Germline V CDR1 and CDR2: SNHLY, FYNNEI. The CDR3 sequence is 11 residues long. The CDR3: CASLAAYEQYF. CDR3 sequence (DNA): TGTGCCAGCCTAGCGGCGTACGAGCAGTACTTC.

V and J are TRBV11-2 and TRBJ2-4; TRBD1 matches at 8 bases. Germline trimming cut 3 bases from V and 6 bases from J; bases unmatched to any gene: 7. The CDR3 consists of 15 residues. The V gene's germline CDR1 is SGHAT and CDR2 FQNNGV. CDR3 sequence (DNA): TGTGCCAGCAGCTTTCCAGGGGGCATAGTAAACATTCAGTACTTC. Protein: CASSFPGGIVNIQYF. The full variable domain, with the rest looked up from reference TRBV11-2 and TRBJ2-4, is EAGVAQSPRYKIIEKRQSVAFWCNPISGHATLYWYQQILGQGPKLLIQFQNNGVVDDSQLPKDRFSAERLKGVDSTLKIQPAKLEDSAVYLCASSFPGGIVNIQYFGAGTRLSVL.

CDR3 nucleotide sequence: TGTGCCAGCAGCCCTACACCGGGACACGGCTACGAGCAGTACGTC. Amino acid sequence: CASSPTPGHGYEQYV. V usage is TRBV5-6 and J usage is TRBJ2-7, with D perhaps TRBD1 (6 bases). The CDR3 sequence is 15 residues long. Trimming left V 4 bases short and J 3 bases short, with 17 bases between. The V gene's germline CDR1 is SGHDT and CDR2 YYEEEE.

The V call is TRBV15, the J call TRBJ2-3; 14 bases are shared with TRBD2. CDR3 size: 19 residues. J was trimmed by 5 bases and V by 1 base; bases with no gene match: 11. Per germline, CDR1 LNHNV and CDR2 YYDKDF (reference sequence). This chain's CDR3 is CATSRGGTSGSRVGDTQYF. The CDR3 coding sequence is TGTGCCACCAGCAGAGGAGGGACTAGCGGGAGCCGGGTGGGAGATACGCAGTATTTT. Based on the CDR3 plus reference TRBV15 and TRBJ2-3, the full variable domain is DAMVIQNPRYQVTQFGKPVTLSCSQTLNHNVMYWYQQKSSQAPKLLFHYYDKDFNNEADTPDNFQSRRPNTSFCFLDIRSPGLGDTAMYLCATSRGGTSGSRVGDTQYFGPGTRLTVL.

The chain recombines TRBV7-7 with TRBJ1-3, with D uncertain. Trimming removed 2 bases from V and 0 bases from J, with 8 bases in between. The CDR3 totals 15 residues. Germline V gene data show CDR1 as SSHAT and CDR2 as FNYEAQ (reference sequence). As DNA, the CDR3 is TGTGCCAGCAGCTTATCTGGCGGCTCTGGAAACACCATATATTTT. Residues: CASSLSGGSGNTIYF.

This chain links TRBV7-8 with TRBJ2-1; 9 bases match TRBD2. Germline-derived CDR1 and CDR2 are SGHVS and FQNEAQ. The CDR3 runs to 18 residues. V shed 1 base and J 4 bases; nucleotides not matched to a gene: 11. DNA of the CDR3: TGTGCCAGCAGCTTAGATAAGGTCCTAGCGGGATCATACAATGAGCAGTTCTTC. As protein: CASSLDKVLAGSYNEQFF.

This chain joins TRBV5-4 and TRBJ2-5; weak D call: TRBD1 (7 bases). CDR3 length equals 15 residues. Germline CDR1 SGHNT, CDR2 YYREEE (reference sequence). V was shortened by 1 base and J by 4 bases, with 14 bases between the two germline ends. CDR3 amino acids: CASSLPQGDLETQYF. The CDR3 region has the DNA TGTGCCAGCAGCTTGCCCCAGGGGGACTTAGAGACCCAGTACTTC. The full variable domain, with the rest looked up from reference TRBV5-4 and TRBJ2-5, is ETGVTQSPTHLIKTRGQQVTLRCSSQSGHNTVSWYQQALGQGPQFIFQYYREEENGRGNFPPRFSGLQFPNYSSELNVNALELDDSALYLCASSLPQGDLETQYFGPGTRLLVL.

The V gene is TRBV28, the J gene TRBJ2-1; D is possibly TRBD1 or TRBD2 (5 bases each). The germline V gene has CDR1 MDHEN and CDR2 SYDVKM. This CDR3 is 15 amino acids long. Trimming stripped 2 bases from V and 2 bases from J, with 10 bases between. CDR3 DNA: TGTGCCAGCAGTTTAGGGGGATCAACCTACAATGAGCAGTTCTTC. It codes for CASSLGGSTYNEQFF.

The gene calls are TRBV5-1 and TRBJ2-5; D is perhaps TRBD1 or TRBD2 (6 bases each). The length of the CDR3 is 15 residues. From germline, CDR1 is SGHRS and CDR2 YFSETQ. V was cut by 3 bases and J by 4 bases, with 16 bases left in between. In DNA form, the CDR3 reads TGCGCCAGCAGCTCGCCCAGGGGAGGACGAGAGACCCAGTACTTC. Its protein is CASSSPRGGRETQYF.

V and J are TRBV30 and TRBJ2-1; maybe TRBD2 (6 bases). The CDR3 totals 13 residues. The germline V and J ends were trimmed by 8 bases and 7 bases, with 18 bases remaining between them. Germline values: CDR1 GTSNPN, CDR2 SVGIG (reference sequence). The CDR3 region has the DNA TGTGCCAGGGATAGCGGCCGGTGGAATGAGCAGTTCTTC. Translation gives CARDSGRWNEQFF.

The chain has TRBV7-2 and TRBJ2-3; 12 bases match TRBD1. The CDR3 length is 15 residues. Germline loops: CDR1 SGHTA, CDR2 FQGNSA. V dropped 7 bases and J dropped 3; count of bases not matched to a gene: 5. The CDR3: CASTRDRGQTDTQYF. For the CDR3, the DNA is TGTGCCAGCACACGGGACAGGGGGCAAACAGATACGCAGTATTTT. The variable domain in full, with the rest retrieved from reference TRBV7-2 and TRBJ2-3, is GAGVSQSPSNKVTEKGKDVELRCDPISGHTALYWYRQSLGQGLEFLIYFQGNSAPDKSGLPSDRFSAERTGGSVSTLTIQRTQQEDSAVYLCASTRDRGQTDTQYFGPGTRLTVL.

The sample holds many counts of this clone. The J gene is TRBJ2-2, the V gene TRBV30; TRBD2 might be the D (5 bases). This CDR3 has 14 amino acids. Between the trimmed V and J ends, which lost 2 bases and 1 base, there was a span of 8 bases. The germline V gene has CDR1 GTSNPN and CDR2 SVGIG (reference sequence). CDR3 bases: TGTGCCTGGAGTAGAGGGCAGAACACCGGGGAGCTGTTTTTT. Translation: CAWSRGQNTGELFF. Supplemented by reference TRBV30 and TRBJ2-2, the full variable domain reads SQTIHQWPATLVQPVGSPLSLECTVEGTSNPNLYWYRQAAGRGLQLLFYSVGIGQISSEVPQNLSASRPQDRQFILSSKKLLLSDSGFYLCAWSRGQNTGELFFGEGSRLTVL.

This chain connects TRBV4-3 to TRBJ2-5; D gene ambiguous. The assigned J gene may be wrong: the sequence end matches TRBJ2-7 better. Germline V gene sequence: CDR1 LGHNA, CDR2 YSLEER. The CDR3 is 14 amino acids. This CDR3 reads CASSPNLGSYEQYF. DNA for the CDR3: TGCGCCAGCAGCCCCAACCTGGGCTCCTACGAGCAGTACTTC.